A single sample is the source of the 29 T cell receptor beta chains below, sequenced in a study of OX40 agonist ivuxolimab in advanced cancers. The assay was immunoSEQ multiplex PCR, and TCRdb's table has in-frame clones only and misses some. This sample has about 46,000 clones, with approximately 85% found just once. Sequences were derived from CD4+ or CD8+ T cells sorted from blood, sampled in a trial of the OX40 agonist ivuxolimab. These TCRs come from an adult with an advanced solid tumor such as melanoma, head and neck, liver or kidney cancer.

V is TRBV4-2 and J is TRBJ2-1; TRBD2 aligns across 10 bases. In germline, CDR1 is LGHNA, CDR2 YNFKEQ. V shed 4 bases and J 4 bases; nucleotides not matched to a gene: 7. This CDR3 is 16 amino acids long. CDR3 sequence reads: CASSPQGLAFYNEQFF. In DNA form, the CDR3 reads TGTGCCAGCAGCCCACAGGGACTAGCGTTTTACAATGAGCAGTTCTTC.

This chain connects TRBV4-1 to TRBJ2-7, with 9 bases lining up with TRBD1. Germline values: CDR1 MGHRA, CDR2 YSYEKL. V was pared by 1 base and J by 4 bases, with 5 bases of the junction left unmatched. This CDR3 has 15 residues. CDR3 nucleotides: TGCGCCAGCAGCCAAGGACAGGGGGGGATTTACGAGCAGTACTTC. It is translated as CASSQGQGGIYEQYF.

The rearrangement uses TRBV19 and TRBJ2-5; 8 nucleotides match TRBD1. Matching the DNA end better, TRBJ2-7 makes the J call doubtful. The length of the CDR3 is 14 residues. The germline CDR1 and CDR2 sequences are LNHDA and SQIVND (reference sequence). CDR3 sequence (DNA): TGTGCCAGTAGCCCCACGGACAGGGTCTACGAGCAGTACTTC. The encoded protein is CASSPTDRVYEQYF.

This clone was counted a few times. This rearrangement joins TRBV4-2 to TRBJ1-2; D remains unclear. Looked up from germline, CDR1 is LGHNA and CDR2 is YNFKEQ. The CDR3 spans 11 residues. V was pared by 3 bases and J by 10 bases, with 9 bases between. CDR3 amino acids: CASSQDGPYTF. The CDR3 nucleotides are TGTGCCAGCAGCCAGGACGGTCCCTACACCTTC.

The V and J genes are TRBV29-1 and TRBJ1-2; D uncertain. The CDR3 runs to 18 residues. V lost 6 bases and J lost 4, with 30 bases in between. The V gene's germline CDR1 is SQVTM and CDR2 ANQGSEA. The CDR3 bases are TGCAGCGTAGCGAGGAATGTCGTAGACGGGCGGGAAACCTATGGCTACACCTTC. Encoded protein: CSVARNVVDGRETYGYTF.

The chain links TRBV7-9 to TRBJ2-3; perhaps TRBD1 as D (6 bases). Looked up from germline, CDR1 is SEHNR and CDR2 is FQNEAQ (reference sequence). V was pared by 1 base and J by 2 bases, with 10 bases between. CDR3 length: 15 residues. CDR3 residues: CASSLVGQYTDTQYF. In DNA form, the CDR3 reads TGTGCCAGCAGCTTAGTCGGACAGTACACAGATACGCAGTATTTT.

The chain employs TRBV28 and TRBJ2-3; possibly TRBD1 or TRBD2 for D (5 bases each). There are 15 residues in the CDR3. Germline lookup yields CDR1 MDHEN and CDR2 SYDVKM. Between the trimmed V and J ends, which lost 3 bases and 2 bases, there was a span of 12 bases. CDR3 nucleotides: TGTGCCAGCAGTTTCGGGACGGCCCCCACAGATACGCAGTATTTT. It yields the protein CASSFGTAPTDTQYF.

The chain's CDR3 is CASSGSGGYEQYF. The CDR3 DNA reads TGTGCCAGCAGTGGAAGCGGGGGTTACGAGCAGTACTTC. J is TRBJ2-7 and V is TRBV6-1, with 8 nucleotides matching TRBD2. After removal of 4 bases from V and 4 bases from J, the junction contained 3 bases not matched to a gene. Looked up from germline, CDR1 is MNHNS and CDR2 is SASEGT. The CDR3 sequence is 13 residues long.

CDR3 protein: CASSLDGFSGNTIYF. CDR3 in DNA: TGTGCCAGCAGCTTAGACGGTTTCTCTGGAAACACCATATATTTT. The chain links TRBV7-8 to TRBJ1-3; no firm D call. Germline-derived CDR1 and CDR2 are SGHVS and FQNEAQ. With 1 base removed from V and 0 bases from J, the gap between germline ends came to 7 bases. The CDR3 consists of 15 residues.

The rearrangement links TRBV6-1 to TRBJ2-2; no definite D call. Per germline, CDR1 MNHNS and CDR2 SASEGT. This CDR3 is built from 16 residues. Between the trimmed V and J ends, which lost 0 bases and 4 bases, there was a span of 12 bases. The CDR3 DNA sequence: TGTGCCAGCAGTGAAGCGAGCTCTCAGAGCACCGGGGAGCTGTTTTTT. It codes for CASSEASSQSTGELFF.

This rearrangement joins TRBV10-2 to TRBJ2-7, with D tentatively TRBD1 (7 bases). This CDR3 comprises 12 residues. The V gene lost 4 bases and the J gene lost 5 bases, with 9 bases spanning the gap. Germline V gives CDR1 WSHSY, CDR2 SAAADI. CDR3 loop: CASSGGTDEQYF. Written as DNA, the CDR3 is TGCGCCAGCAGTGGCGGGACAGACGAGCAGTACTTC.

The V and J genes are TRBV30 and TRBJ1-1, with D hard to call. The V end was cut by 2 bases, the J end by 1 base, with 11 bases between. This CDR3 region has 14 residues. Germline V CDR1 and CDR2: GTSNPN, SVGIG (reference sequence). CDR3 DNA sequence: TGTGCCTGGAGTCACCACGCAGGGAACACTGAAGCTTTCTTT. Translation gives CAWSHHAGNTEAFF.

The genes are TRBV27 and TRBJ1-2; D is undetermined. V lost 2 bases and J lost 0, with 16 bases in between. CDR1 is MNHEY and CDR2 is SMNVEV in the germline V gene (reference sequence). CDR3 length: 17 amino acids. The CDR3 sequence is CASSLNPSTYANYGYTF. CDR3 DNA: TGTGCCAGCAGTTTAAATCCCTCCACGTATGCTAACTATGGCTACACCTTC.

The chain has TRBV4-1 and TRBJ1-2; 8 bases are a match to TRBD1. J gave up 3 bases and V 4 bases, and 16 bases lay outside the gene matches. CDR1 MGHRA and CDR2 YSYEKL come from the germline V gene. The CDR3 loop spans 18 amino acids. This CDR3 is CASSPLYHGQGEDYGYTF. The CDR3 DNA reads as TGCGCCAGCAGCCCACTTTACCACGGACAGGGAGAAGACTATGGCTACACCTTC.

The V gene is TRBV19, the J gene TRBJ1-1; D unresolved. Per germline, CDR1 LNHDA and CDR2 SQIVND (reference sequence). Trimming removed 7 bases from V and 3 bases from J, with 9 bases in between. The CDR3 runs 12 residues. This CDR3 is CASNGFYTEAFF. In DNA, the CDR3 is TGTGCCAGTAACGGTTTCTACACTGAAGCTTTCTTT. Supplemented by reference TRBV19 and TRBJ1-1, the full variable domain reads DGGITQSPKYLFRKEGQNVTLSCEQNLNHDAMYWYRQDPGQGLRLIYYSQIVNDFQKGDIAEGYSVSREKKESFPLTVTSAQKNPTAFYLCASNGFYTEAFFGQGTRLTVV.

The chain recombines TRBV11-3 with TRBJ2-1; 12 bases line up with TRBD2. CDR3 length equals 16 residues. The V gene's germline CDR1 is SGHNT and CDR2 YENEEA. Trimming cost V 1 base and J 6 bases; bases outside gene matches: 4. CDR3 region: CASSLGRLAGVNEQFF. The CDR3 region has the DNA TGTGCCAGCAGCTTAGGCCGACTAGCGGGAGTCAATGAGCAGTTCTTC.

The chain links TRBV19 to TRBJ1-2; no clear D gene. There are 14 residues in the CDR3. Germline loops: CDR1 LNHDA, CDR2 SQIVND (reference sequence). Trimming removed 7 bases from V and 3 bases from J, with 15 bases in between. Written as DNA, the CDR3 is TGTGCCAGTACCATCGGTGGCCTAGACTATGGCTACACCTTC. This translates into CASTIGGLDYGYTF.

The chain has TRBV5-6 and TRBJ2-3, with TRBD1 matching over 9 bases. Losses at the gene ends were 4 bases for V and 3 bases for J; bases not matched to a gene: 3. CDR3 length: 14 residues. From germline, CDR1 is SGHDT and CDR2 YYEEEE. The CDR3 nucleotides are TGTGCCAGCAGCGCGACAGGGGGTACAGATACGCAGTATTTT. Translating it yields CASSATGGTDTQYF.

The genes are TRBV2 and TRBJ2-2; unclear D gene. The germline V gene encodes CDR1 SNHLY and CDR2 FYNNEI. Trimming stripped 2 bases from V and 3 bases from J, with 7 bases between. The CDR3 runs 14 residues. In nucleotides, the CDR3 is TGTGCCAGCAGTGAAAACCAGGACACCGGGGAGCTGTTTTTT. This encodes CASSENQDTGELFF.

This clone was found a few times. V usage is TRBV28 and J usage is TRBJ1-1; D remains unclear. Trimming took 2 bases from V and 10 from J, leaving 14 bases between them. Germline CDR1 reads MDHEN; CDR2 reads SYDVKM. The CDR3 extends over 13 amino acids. The CDR3 sequence is CASSLIRREAAFF. CDR3 DNA: TGTGCCAGCAGTTTAATTCGTAGGGAGGCAGCTTTCTTT.

The chain uses TRBV5-5 and TRBJ1-2; D is unresolved. Trimming removed 2 bases from V and 8 bases from J, with 19 bases in between. This CDR3 region has 15 residues. The germline gives CDR1 SGHKS, CDR2 YYEKEE (reference sequence). CDR3 residues: CASSFQWRVADGYTF. Written as DNA, the CDR3 is TGTGCCAGCAGCTTTCAATGGAGGGTAGCTGACGGCTACACCTTC.

The chain joins TRBV29-1 to TRBJ2-1; 9 bases line up with TRBD1. The CDR3 covers 13 residues. Germline trimming cut 7 bases from V and 3 bases from J; bases unmatched to any gene: 4. The germline V gene encodes CDR1 SQVTM and CDR2 ANQGSEA. The CDR3 here is CSGTGQGYNEQFF. CDR3 coding DNA: TGCAGCGGGACGGGACAGGGCTACAATGAGCAGTTCTTC.

This clone turned up a few times. The chain couples TRBV19 to TRBJ1-6; D gene unclear. Trimming cost V 8 bases and J 11 bases, with 4 bases left between them. Germline V gene data show CDR1 as LNHDA and CDR2 as SQIVND (reference sequence). The CDR3 length is 9 residues. CDR3 sequence: CASSPPLHF. The CDR3 DNA reads TGTGCCAGTTCCCCACCCCTCCACTTT. Filled out from reference TRBV19 and TRBJ1-6, the complete variable domain reads DGGITQSPKYLFRKEGQNVTLSCEQNLNHDAMYWYRQDPGQGLRLIYYSQIVNDFQKGDIAEGYSVSREKKESFPLTVTSAQKNPTAFYLCASSPPLHFGNGTRLTVT.

This clone occurred a few times. This chain uses TRBV28 with TRBJ2-5; the D gene is possibly TRBD2 (5 bases). The CDR3 has 13 amino acids. V lost 2 bases and J 5 bases, leaving 9 bases between the germline ends. Germline-derived CDR1 and CDR2 are MDHEN and SYDVKM. CDR3: CASSLPSTETQYF. The CDR3 nucleotides read TGTGCCAGCAGTTTACCTAGCACGGAGACCCAGTACTTC.

J is TRBJ2-7 and V is TRBV9; D gene uncertain. The germline V gene encodes CDR1 SGDLS and CDR2 YYNGEE. CDR3 length: 16 amino acids. The V gene lost 0 bases and the J gene lost 0 bases, with 13 bases spanning the gap. The CDR3 region is CASSVVRLGVSYEQYF. For the CDR3, the DNA is TGTGCCAGCAGCGTAGTGAGGCTAGGTGTCTCCTACGAGCAGTACTTC.

The rearrangement uses TRBV5-1 and TRBJ2-3; D might be TRBD1 (6 bases). With 8 bases removed from V and 6 bases from J, the gap between germline ends came to 16 bases. This CDR3 is built from 13 residues. Per the germline V gene, CDR1 is SGHRS and CDR2 is YFSETQ. The CDR3 sequence: CARKQGLVDTQYF. CDR3 DNA sequence: TGCGCCAGAAAACAGGGCCTGGTGGATACGCAGTATTTT.

The chain combines TRBV18 with TRBJ2-7; 9 positions agree with TRBD2. CDR3 size: 15 residues. Germline lookup yields CDR1 KGHSH and CDR2 LQKENI. The junction had 4 bases not matched to a gene; V was cut back by 2 bases and J by 2 bases. The CDR3, as DNA: TGTGCCAGCTCACCAGGATCTAGCGGGGCCTACGAGCAGTACTTC. Encoded protein: CASSPGSSGAYEQYF.

The chain uses TRBV6-6 and TRBJ1-2, with D perhaps TRBD1 (5 bases). Trimming took off 5 bases at V and 0 bases at J, with 7 bases between the two ends. CDR1 is MNHNY and CDR2 is SVGAGI in the germline V gene (reference sequence). CDR3 length equals 13 residues. This CDR3 reads CASSGDPNYGYTF. As DNA, the CDR3 is TGTGCCAGCAGTGGGGACCCTAACTATGGCTACACCTTC.

The chain combines TRBV6-1 with TRBJ1-3, with 11 bases fitting TRBD1. This CDR3 is 15 amino acids long. The V gene's germline CDR1 is MNHNS and CDR2 SASEGT. The trim removed 8 bases at V and 1 base at J, leaving 4 bases unmatched. The CDR3, as DNA: TGTGCCAGCGGGGACAGGGGGTATTCTGGAAACACCATATATTTT. This translates into CASGDRGYSGNTIYF.